A selection of T cell receptor beta chains follows, all from one sample in a study of T cell responses to AZD1222 COVID-19 vaccine. Profiled with immunoSEQ multiplex PCR; TCRdb holds only in-frame clones, not every one. The sample has 150,000 or so clones; more than 80% are singletons. Specimen: peripheral blood, collected on day 0 of AZD1222 vaccination. These TCRs come from an adult in good health. CDR3s include the opening cysteine and the closing phenylalanine or tryptophan. Fields, in order: D gene, J gene, clone size, V gene, CDR3 DNA, CDR3 protein. The D gene is left open where the match is weak. Size is omitted from some rows. Given values are once, few, many or a class for expanded clones.

NA	TRBJ1-1	NA	TRBV18	TGTGCCAGCTCACCAGGGGCGGGGATCGGGAACACTGAAGCTTTCTTT	CASSPGAGIGNTEAFF
TRBD2	TRBJ2-1	NA	TRBV29-1	TGCAGCTCCCTCATTGTAGGACTAGCGAGTGAGCAGTTCTTC	CSSLIVGLASEQFF
NA	TRBJ2-7	NA	TRBV5-5	TGTGCCAGCAGCTTACAGGGAGGTCCTATCGGGCAGTACTTC	CASSLQGGPIGQYF
NA	TRBJ1-1	NA	TRBV29-1	TGCAGCGTTGGGGGGATGAAGAACACTGAAGCTTTCTTT	CSVGGMKNTEAFF
TRBD2	TRBJ2-1	NA	TRBV7-9	TGTGCCAGCAGCACCGGACTAGCGGGAGTAGGGAGAGACAATGAGCAGTTCTTC	CASSTGLAGVGRDNEQFF
NA	TRBJ2-7	NA	TRBV12-3/TRBV12-4	TGTGCCAGCAGTTTGGGGACAAACTACGAGCAGTACTTC	CASSLGTNYEQYF
NA	TRBJ1-4	NA	TRBV5-6	TGTGCCAGCAGCTTCAATACCGCTAATGAAAAACTGTTTTTT	CASSFNTANEKLFF
NA	TRBJ1-6	NA	TRBV19	TGTGCCAGTAGCGGAGGGATGTTAACGAATTCACCCCTCCACTTT	CASSGGMLTNSPLHF
NA	TRBJ2-7	NA	TRBV28	TGTGCCAGCACCCCCCCGGCAGGAAGCTCCTACGAGCAGTACTTC	CASTPPAGSSYEQYF
TRBD2	TRBJ2-7	once	TRBV7-2	TGTGCCAGCAGCTTATACCCACGGGGGGACTACGAGCAGTACTTC	CASSLYPRGDYEQYF
TRBD2	TRBJ2-2	NA	TRBV5-4	TGTGCCAGCAGCGGGAATAGCGGGAGCCACACCGGGGAGCTGTTTTTT	CASSGNSGSHTGELFF
NA	TRBJ1-2	NA	TRBV10-2	TGCGCCAGCAGTGAGGTTCAGGCCGCCTATGGCTACACCTTC	CASSEVQAAYGYTF
TRBD2	TRBJ2-7	NA	TRBV6-2/TRBV6-3	TGTGCCAGCACCCCGGGACTAGTCGACGAGCAGTACTTC	CASTPGLVDEQYF
TRBD1	TRBJ1-1	NA	TRBV19	TGTGCCAGTAGTCCGAACGACAGGGGGTGGAACACTGAAGCTTTCTTT	CASSPNDRGWNTEAFF
TRBD1	TRBJ1-2	NA	TRBV5-1	TGCGCCAGCAGCCCAGGTGACAGGGACTATGGCTACACCTTC	CASSPGDRDYGYTF
TRBD1	TRBJ1-6	NA	TRBV4-2	TGTGCCAGCAGCCAGGGACAGGGTGAGAAACCCCTCCACTTT	CASSQGQGEKPLHF
NA	TRBJ2-1	NA	TRBV7-8	TGTGCCAGCAGCTTAATGGGGGGTGAGCAGCAGTTCTTC	CASSLMGGEQQFF
NA	TRBJ1-2	NA	TRBV6-6	TGTGCCAGCAGTCCGACAGGTTCGGACTATGGCTACACCTTC	CASSPTGSDYGYTF
NA	TRBJ2-5	NA	TRBV12-5	TGTGCTAGTGGTTATGAAGAGACCCAGTACTTC	CASGYEETQYF
TRBD2	TRBJ2-3	NA	TRBV2	TGTGCCAGCACGGGACTAGCGGACACAGATACGCAGTATTTT	CASTGLADTDTQYF
NA	TRBJ2-2	once	TRBV14	TGTGCCAGCAGCCGCCTTTGGCAGGGAGACACCGGGGAGCTGTTTTTT	CASSRLWQGDTGELFF
NA	TRBJ2-7	NA	TRBV5-4	TGTGCCAGCAGGTGGTGGGGGGCCCTCTACGAGCAGTACTTC	CASRWWGALYEQYF
NA	TRBJ1-5	few	TRBV7-9	TGTGCCAGCAGCTTAGGGGTCAATCAGCCCCAGCATTTT	CASSLGVNQPQHF
NA	TRBJ1-1	NA	TRBV6-5	TGTGCCAGCAGGAAGGAGGGGGACACTGAAGCTTTCTTT	CASRKEGDTEAFF
NA	TRBJ1-1	NA	TRBV19	TGTGCCAGTAGTATATTGCCGGGTCGGGTCACTGAAGCTTTCTTT	CASSILPGRVTEAFF
NA	TRBJ2-3	NA	TRBV6-5	TGTGCCAGCAAGATGACGGGGGATACGCAGTATTTT	CASKMTGDTQYF
TRBD1	TRBJ1-1	NA	TRBV7-9	TGTGCCAGCAGCTCCCCAGGGGGGGGAGAGATCACTGAAGCTTTCTTT	CASSSPGGGEITEAFF
NA	TRBJ1-2	NA	TRBV3-1/TRBV3-2	TGTGCCAGCAGTTCTTGGGACATCCCCGGAGGTGGCTACACCTTC	CASSSWDIPGGGYTF
TRBD2	TRBJ2-7	NA	TRBV6-4	TGTGCCAGCAGTGTTGAAACTAGCGGCCTATACGAGCAGTACTTC	CASSVETSGLYEQYF
NA	TRBJ1-1	once	TRBV5-1	TGCGCCAGCAGCTTGGAGGGCAGCATGAACACTGAAGCTTTCTTT	CASSLEGSMNTEAFF
TRBD1	TRBJ1-2	NA	TRBV5-6	TGTGCCAGCAGCCGACAGGACAGGGTGTATGGCTACACCTTC	CASSRQDRVYGYTF
TRBD1	TRBJ1-3	NA	TRBV9	TGTGCCAGCAGCGTAGCGATGAAGGAGGGGGCTTCCAAGAACTCTGGAAACACCATATATTTT	CASSVAMKEGASKNSGNTIYF
NA	TRBJ1-5	NA	TRBV6-5	TGTGCCAGCAGTCCCTCAAGCAATCAGCCCCAGCATTTT	CASSPSSNQPQHF
NA	TRBJ2-3	NA	TRBV16	TGTGCCAGCAGCCAATTAAAAGATACGCAGTATTTT	CASSQLKDTQYF
NA	TRBJ2-2	NA	TRBV5-1	TGCGCCAGCAGCTTGGGAGTGGGCGGGGAGCTGTTTTTT	CASSLGVGGELFF
NA	TRBJ1-2	NA	TRBV29-1	TGCAGCGTTGAAGATCGTCAAAGAAGGTATGGCTACACCTTC	CSVEDRQRRYGYTF
NA	TRBJ2-7	NA	TRBV6-5	TGTGCCAGCAGCCCGAGAGGCAGTACCCACGAGCAGTACTTC	CASSPRGSTHEQYF
NA	TRBJ2-7	NA	TRBV20-1	TGCAGTGCTAGAGGGGTCGAGCAGTACTTC	CSARGVEQYF
NA	TRBJ2-3	NA	TRBV7-2	TGTGCCAGCAGCTTAGGCCATTTTATAAACACAGATACGCAGTATTTT	CASSLGHFINTDTQYF
NA	TRBJ2-7	NA	TRBV3-1/TRBV3-2	TGTGCCAGCAGCCAAGCCCAGGGTCCCTACGAGCAGTACTTC	CASSQAQGPYEQYF
NA	TRBJ2-5	NA	TRBV5-1	TGCGCCACGGGGCAGCTTCCCGGAGAGACCCAGTACTTC	CATGQLPGETQYF
NA	TRBJ2-7	once	TRBV7-2	TGTGCCAGCAGCTACTCGACCTGGGGGTCCTACGAGCAGTACTTC	CASSYSTWGSYEQYF
NA	TRBJ1-1	NA	TRBV3-1/TRBV3-2	TGTGCCAGCAGCCAAGATTGGTGGGGGCCAAACACTGAAGCTTTCTTT	CASSQDWWGPNTEAFF
NA	TRBJ1-4	few	TRBV27	TGTGCCAGCAGTGCCTACAGTGTGACTAATGAAAAACTGTTTTTT	CASSAYSVTNEKLFF
TRBD2	TRBJ2-1	NA	TRBV9	TGTGCCAGCAGCGTAGGAGCGGGAGCCTACAATGAGCAGTTCTTC	CASSVGAGAYNEQFF
NA	TRBJ1-5	NA	TRBV4-1	TGCGCCAGCAGCCAAGTGAGCGGCGTGAACACTCAGCCCCAGCATTTT	CASSQVSGVNTQPQHF
NA	TRBJ1-1	NA	TRBV7-9	TGTGCCAGCAGCTTCTTAGTTAACACTGAAGCTTTCTTT	CASSFLVNTEAFF
NA	TRBJ1-1	NA	TRBV18	TGTGCCAGCTCACCACCGTACGTCCGAGGGGCTGAAGCTTTCTTT	CASSPPYVRGAEAFF
NA	TRBJ1-1	NA	TRBV7-6	TGTGCCAGCAGCTTAGGCCAGGGGATGAACACTGAAGCTTTCTTT	CASSLGQGMNTEAFF
TRBD1	TRBJ1-2	NA	TRBV5-1	TGCGCCAGCAGCTGGGGTGCGGGACAGGGAGGAGGCTACACCTTC	CASSWGAGQGGGYTF
NA	TRBJ1-2	NA	TRBV19	TGTGCCAGTAGTATAGCCGGGACTTATGGCTACACCTTC	CASSIAGTYGYTF